This record looks at one T cell receptor (beta chain) sequence and its context. Antigen: not known. The data originate from a study of neurological immune-mediated disorders. The CDR3 has 15 amino acids. Deletions cut 9 bases from V and 0 bases from J, with 14 bases between. The V gene's germline CDR1 is KGHDR and CDR2 SFDVKD. Noted time point: technical triplicate 2. 2 million PBMCs stored at -80 C were the source of the unsorted libraries. Study results and caveats: None of the CDR3 amino acid sequences of expanded clones were shared across subjects, and this suggested private repertoires in all groups. Multiple sclerosis, the disease with the least TCR clonal expansion, fell below healthy controls, whereas HTLV-1-associated myelopathy showed the most.

The team produced cDNA through 5'RACE using 10-nucleotide random UMIs. MiXCR, applied by TCRdb to the 5' RACE reads, yields one record per CDR3 protein. Of about 59,000 distinct CDR3 sequences listed, about 25% were seen once; the top ten hold roughly 4.5%. This clonotype originated in a man aged 55 to 70 with HTLV-1-associated myelopathy (HAM/TSP). The sequencing sample was made of PBMCs. The V gene is TRBV24-1, the J gene TRBJ2-4; TRBD1 is a possible D gene (6 bases). CDR3 nucleotides: TGTGCCACCCTAATTCAGACAGGAGCCAAAAACATTCAGTACTTC. As protein: CATLIQTGAKNIQYF.